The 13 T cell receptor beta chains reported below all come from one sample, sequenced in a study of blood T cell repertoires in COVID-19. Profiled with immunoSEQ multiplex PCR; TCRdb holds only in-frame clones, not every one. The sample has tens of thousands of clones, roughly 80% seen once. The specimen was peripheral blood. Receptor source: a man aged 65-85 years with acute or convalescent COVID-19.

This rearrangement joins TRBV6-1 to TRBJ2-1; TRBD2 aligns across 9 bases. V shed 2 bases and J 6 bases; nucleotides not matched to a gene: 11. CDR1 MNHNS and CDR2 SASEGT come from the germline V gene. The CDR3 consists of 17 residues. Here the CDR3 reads CASSELASGIPGNEQFF. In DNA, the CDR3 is TGTGCCAGCAGTGAACTTGCTAGCGGGATCCCTGGCAATGAGCAGTTCTTC.

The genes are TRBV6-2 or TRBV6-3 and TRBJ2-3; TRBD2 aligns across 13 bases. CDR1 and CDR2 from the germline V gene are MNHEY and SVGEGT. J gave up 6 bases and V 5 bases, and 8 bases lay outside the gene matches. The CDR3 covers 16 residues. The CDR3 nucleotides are TGTGCCAGCAGTACCGGACTAGCGGGAGCAGGTGATACGCAGTATTTT. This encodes CASSTGLAGAGDTQYF.

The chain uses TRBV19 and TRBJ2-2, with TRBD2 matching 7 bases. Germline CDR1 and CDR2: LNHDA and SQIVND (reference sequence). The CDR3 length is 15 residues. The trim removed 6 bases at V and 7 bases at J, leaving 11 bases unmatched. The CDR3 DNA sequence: TGTGCCAGTAGATTAGCGGGTCCAGAGGGCGGGGAGCTGTTTTTT. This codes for CASRLAGPEGGELFF.

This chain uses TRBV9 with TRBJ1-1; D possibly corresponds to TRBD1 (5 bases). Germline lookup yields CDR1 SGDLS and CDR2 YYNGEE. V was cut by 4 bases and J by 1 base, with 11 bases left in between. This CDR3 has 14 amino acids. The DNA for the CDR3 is TGTGCCAGCAGCTTACGACAGAGGAACACTGAAGCTTTCTTT. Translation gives CASSLRQRNTEAFF.

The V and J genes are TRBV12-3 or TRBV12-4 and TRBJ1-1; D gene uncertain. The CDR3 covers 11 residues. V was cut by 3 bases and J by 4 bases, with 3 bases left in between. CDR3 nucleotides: TGTGCCAGCAGTTTGAGCACTGAAGCTTTCTTT. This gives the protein CASSLSTEAFF.

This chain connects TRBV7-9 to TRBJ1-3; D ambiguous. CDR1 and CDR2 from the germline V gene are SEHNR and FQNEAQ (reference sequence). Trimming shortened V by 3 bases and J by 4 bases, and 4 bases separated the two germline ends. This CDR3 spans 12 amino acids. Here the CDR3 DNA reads TGTGCCAGCAGCTTGAGCGGAAACACCATATATTTT. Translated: CASSLSGNTIYF.

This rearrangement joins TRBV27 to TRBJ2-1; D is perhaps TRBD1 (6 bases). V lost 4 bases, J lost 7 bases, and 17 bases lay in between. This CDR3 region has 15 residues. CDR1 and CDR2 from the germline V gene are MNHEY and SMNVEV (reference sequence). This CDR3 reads CASSSHRVLWNEQFF. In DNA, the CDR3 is TGTGCCAGCAGTTCCCACAGGGTCCTTTGGAATGAGCAGTTCTTC.

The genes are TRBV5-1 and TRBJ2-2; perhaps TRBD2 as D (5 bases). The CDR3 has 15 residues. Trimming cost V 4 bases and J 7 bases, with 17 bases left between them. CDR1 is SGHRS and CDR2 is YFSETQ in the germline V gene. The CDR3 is CASSSGSGVGGELFF. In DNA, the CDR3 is TGCGCCAGCAGCAGCGGAAGTGGGGTTGGCGGGGAGCTGTTTTTT.

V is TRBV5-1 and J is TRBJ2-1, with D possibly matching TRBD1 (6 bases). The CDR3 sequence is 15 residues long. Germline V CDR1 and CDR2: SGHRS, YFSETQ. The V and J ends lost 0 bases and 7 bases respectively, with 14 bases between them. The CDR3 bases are TGCGCCAGCAGCTTGGAGGCCTCTGGGACAAATGAGCAGTTCTTC. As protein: CASSLEASGTNEQFF.

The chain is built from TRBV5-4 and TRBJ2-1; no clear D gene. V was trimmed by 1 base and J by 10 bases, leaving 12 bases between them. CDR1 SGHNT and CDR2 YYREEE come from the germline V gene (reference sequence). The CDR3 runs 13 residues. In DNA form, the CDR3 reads TGTGCCAGCAGCTTGAGGTCAGCGCGGGAGCAGTTCTTC. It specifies CASSLRSAREQFF.

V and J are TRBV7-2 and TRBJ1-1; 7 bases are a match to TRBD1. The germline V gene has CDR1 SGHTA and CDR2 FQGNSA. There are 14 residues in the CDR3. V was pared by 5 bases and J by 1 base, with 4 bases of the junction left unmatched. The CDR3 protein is CASSEGQQNTEAFF. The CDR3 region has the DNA TGTGCCAGCAGCGAGGGACAGCAGAACACTGAAGCTTTCTTT.

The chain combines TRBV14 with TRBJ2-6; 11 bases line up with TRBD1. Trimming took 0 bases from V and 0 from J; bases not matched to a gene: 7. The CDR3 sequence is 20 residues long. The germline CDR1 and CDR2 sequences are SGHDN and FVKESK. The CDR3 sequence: CASSQDWGQGDFSGANVLTF. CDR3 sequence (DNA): TGTGCCAGCAGCCAAGATTGGGGACAGGGGGATTTCTCTGGGGCCAACGTCCTGACTTTC.

CDR3 region: CASAQNNSPLHF. The CDR3 nucleotides read TGCGCCAGCGCACAGAATAATTCACCCCTCCACTTT. This chain links TRBV5-1 with TRBJ1-6, with D hard to call. The germline V and J ends were trimmed by 7 bases and 5 bases, with 7 bases remaining between them. Per the germline V gene, CDR1 is SGHRS and CDR2 is YFSETQ. CDR3 length equals 12 residues.